The rows below give T cell receptor beta chains drawn from one sample of a study of cytomegalovirus exposure and HLA in healthy donors. The method was immunoSEQ multiplex PCR; TCRdb's version includes in-frame clones alone and lacks a portion of them. The sample contains roughly 150,000 clones, 80% to 85% of which appear only once. Sequencing was carried out using PBMCs. All receptors come from a young man in good health and CMV-seronegative. CDR3s include the opening cysteine and the closing phenylalanine or tryptophan. A D gene is named only where the DNA matches it firmly. Where a row states a size, it is once, few, many or the class of an expanded clone; other rows omit it.

DNA	CDR3	size	V	J	D
TGTGCCGTCCTAAGAATCTCGGGGGTGGAAGAGACCCAGTACTTC	CAVLRISGVEETQYF	NA	TRBV11-2	TRBJ2-5	NA
TGTGCCAGCAGCTTGGTAATACAGGGGAGCACTGAAGCTTTCTTT	CASSLVIQGSTEAFF	once	TRBV5-4	TRBJ1-1	TRBD1
TGCGCCAGCAGCGTGCGACTAGCCTCCTACAATGAGCAGTTCTTC	CASSVRLASYNEQFF	NA	TRBV5-1	TRBJ2-1	TRBD2
TGTGCCTGGAGGGACATAGCGGGAGAAAGAAACATTCAGTACTTC	CAWRDIAGERNIQYF	once	TRBV30	TRBJ2-4	TRBD2
TGTGCCAGCAGTTCGGACATCCTGCGAGATACTGAAGCTTTCTTT	CASSSDILRDTEAFF	NA	TRBV11-2	TRBJ1-1	NA
TGTGCCAGCAGCTTAGTAGGACAAGTGAACACTGAAGCTTTCTTT	CASSLVGQVNTEAFF	NA	TRBV7-9	TRBJ1-1	NA
TGTGCCAGCAGCTCTTCCGGGGATACGCAGTATTTT	CASSSSGDTQYF	few	TRBV7-9	TRBJ2-3	NA
TGTGCCAGCAGCTTGTCGCGAGACAATGAGCAGTTCTTC	CASSLSRDNEQFF	NA	TRBV7-3	TRBJ2-1	NA
TGTGCCAGCAGCTGGGAGGAAGCGACCCAGTACTTC	CASSWEEATQYF	once	TRBV5-4	TRBJ2-5	NA
TGCGCGGGGGACATTGAAAACACCATATATTTT	CAGDIENTIYF	once	TRBV20-1	TRBJ1-3	NA
TGTGCCAGCAGCCCGTATTTATCGGGAGATGGTTCCTACGAGCAGTACTTC	CASSPYLSGDGSYEQYF	NA	TRBV27	TRBJ2-7	NA
TGTGCCATCAGTCCGGGACAGGGGAGAGAGACCCAGTACTTC	CAISPGQGRETQYF	NA	TRBV10-3	TRBJ2-5	TRBD1
TGTGCCAGCAGCGGGCAGGGGTCGAGAACTGAAGCTTTCTTT	CASSGQGSRTEAFF	NA	TRBV7-8	TRBJ1-1	NA
TGTGCCAGCGAGGTCGCGGGGGGGGTTAGGAACGAGCAGTACTTC	CASEVAGGVRNEQYF	NA	TRBV13	TRBJ2-7	TRBD2
TGTGCCAGCAGCTGGAGCGGGGGGGAGGGCGGGGAGCTGTTTTTT	CASSWSGGEGGELFF	NA	TRBV7-2	TRBJ2-2	TRBD2
TGTGCCAGCTCACCAACAGAGAGCGAAAAACTGTTTTTT	CASSPTESEKLFF	NA	TRBV18	TRBJ1-4	NA
TGTGCCAGCAGTTACTCCGGGGGCTCCTACAATGAGCAGTTCTTC	CASSYSGGSYNEQFF	NA	TRBV6-5	TRBJ2-1	NA